This passage covers 27 T cell receptor beta chains from one sample sequenced in a study of cytomegalovirus exposure and HLA in healthy donors. It was with 60 Vbeta and 13 Jbeta primers that the PCR ran. The method was immunoSEQ multiplex PCR; TCRdb's version includes in-frame clones alone and lacks a portion of them. There are some 96,000 clones in the sample; about 72% occur only once, and roughly 19% lies in the top ten. The sequenced sample was PBMCs. These receptors were collected from a woman aged 60 to 75 in good health and CMV-seropositive.

The rearrangement joins TRBV14 to TRBJ2-5; D is possibly TRBD1 (5 bases). The J call may be wrong; the DNA end is better matched by TRBJ2-7. Germline CDR1 is SGHDN and CDR2 is FVKESK. The CDR3 loop spans 13 amino acids. CDR3 protein: CASSQDIRAEQYF. Written as DNA, the CDR3 is TGTGCCAGCAGCCAAGATATCAGGGCCGAGCAGTACTTC.

The chain couples TRBV19 to TRBJ2-2; 7 bases line up with TRBD1. Trimming removed 5 bases from V and 5 bases from J; junction bases left unmatched: 11. The CDR3 length is 16 residues. Germline loops: CDR1 LNHDA, CDR2 SQIVND (reference sequence). CDR3 sequence: CASSAERGGRTGELFF. CDR3 nucleotides: TGTGCCAGTAGTGCTGAAAGAGGGGGCCGGACCGGGGAGCTGTTTTTT.

In this sample, this clone turned up a few times. V and J are TRBV28 and TRBJ2-2; 7 positions agree with TRBD1. Trimming took 8 bases from V and 8 from J; bases not matched to a gene: 5. CDR1 is MDHEN and CDR2 is SYDVKM in the germline V gene. The CDR3 contains 12 residues. Here the CDR3 reads CASRQGFGELFF. DNA for the CDR3: TGTGCCAGCCGACAGGGTTTTGGGGAGCTGTTTTTT.

The rearrangement uses TRBV19 and TRBJ2-3; D might be TRBD1 (5 bases). V was shortened by 1 base and J by 7 bases, with 6 bases between the two germline ends. Germline lookup yields CDR1 LNHDA and CDR2 SQIVND (reference sequence). The CDR3 sequence is 12 residues long. The CDR3 region has the DNA TGTGCCAGTAGTATAGGGGGCCATACGCAGTATTTT. Translating gives CASSIGGHTQYF.

This chain connects TRBV4-1 to TRBJ1-2, with a tentative D call TRBD1 (5 bases). Looked up from germline, CDR1 is MGHRA and CDR2 is YSYEKL. V was shortened by 0 bases and J by 0 bases, with 8 bases between the two germline ends. This CDR3 spans 15 amino acids. The CDR3 region has the DNA TGCGCCAGCAGCCAAGAGACAGCAGCTAACTATGGCTACACCTTC. This translates into CASSQETAANYGYTF.

V usage is TRBV28 and J usage is TRBJ1-6, with a tentative D call TRBD1 (6 bases). Germline CDR1 is MDHEN and CDR2 is SYDVKM. Between the trimmed V and J ends, which lost 2 bases and 10 bases, there was a span of 12 bases. There are 14 residues in the CDR3. Here the CDR3 DNA reads TGTGCCAGCAGTTTAGTCGGGGGGGGCTCACCCCTCCACTTT. Its protein product is CASSLVGGGSPLHF.

This chain joins TRBV7-9 and TRBJ1-2; 11 nucleotides line up with TRBD1. There are 15 residues in the CDR3. V dropped 4 bases and J dropped 4; count of bases not matched to a gene: 5. CDR1 and CDR2 (germline): SEHNR, FQNEAQ (reference sequence). The CDR3 sequence is CASSSGQGAVYGYTF. The CDR3 DNA reads as TGTGCCAGCAGCTCCGGACAGGGGGCTGTCTATGGCTACACCTTC.

The chain's CDR3 is CASSDAGGASINYGYTF. The CDR3 bases are TGTGCCAGCAGCGACGCTGGGGGGGCCTCAATTAACTATGGCTACACCTTC. The V call is TRBV5-4, the J call TRBJ1-2; the D gene is possibly TRBD1 (6 bases). V was shortened by 4 bases and J by 1 base, with 20 bases between the two germline ends. Germline CDR1 is SGHNT and CDR2 is YYREEE (reference sequence). The CDR3 covers 17 residues.

This clone appeared a single time. V usage is TRBV2 and J usage is TRBJ2-5; 9 bases match TRBD1. The CDR3 contains 14 residues. Germline trimming cut 5 bases from V and 4 bases from J; bases unmatched to any gene: 5. The germline CDR1 and CDR2 sequences are SNHLY and FYNNEI. This CDR3 reads CASSSQGARETQYF. The CDR3 DNA reads TGTGCCAGCAGTTCACAGGGGGCTCGAGAGACCCAGTACTTC.

The chain links TRBV5-4 to TRBJ2-5, with 14 bases lining up with TRBD2. This CDR3 comprises 14 residues. With 4 bases clipped from V and 10 bases from J, the junction kept 6 bases outside the gene matches. Germline lookup yields CDR1 SGHNT and CDR2 YYREEE (reference sequence). CDR3 sequence (DNA): TGTGCCAGCAGCAGCACGACTAGCGGGAGGGACCAGTACTTC. It specifies CASSSTTSGRDQYF. Combining the CDR3 with reference TRBV5-4 and TRBJ2-5 gives the whole variable domain ETGVTQSPTHLIKTRGQQVTLRCSSQSGHNTVSWYQQALGQGPQFIFQYYREEENGRGNFPPRFSGLQFPNYSSELNVNALELDDSALYLCASSSTTSGRDQYFGPGTRLLVL.

This chain connects TRBV6-5 to TRBJ2-2; TRBD1 matches at 7 bases. The CDR3 extends over 13 amino acids. CDR1 and CDR2 from the germline V gene are MNHEY and SVGAGI. The V gene end was trimmed by 6 bases and the J gene end by 7 bases; junction bases not matched to a gene: 5. The CDR3 is CASREGAGGELFF. CDR3 nucleotides: TGTGCCAGCAGAGAGGGGGCCGGCGGGGAGCTGTTTTTT.

This chain links TRBV6-1 with TRBJ1-1; 8 bases match TRBD1. V trimming: 4 bases; J trimming: 7 bases; junction bases outside the gene matches: 14. Germline loops: CDR1 MNHNS, CDR2 SASEGT. The CDR3 runs 16 residues. In DNA form, the CDR3 reads TGTGCCAGCAGTGGGATTAATACACAGGGGGGGATTGAAGCTTTCTTT. This encodes CASSGINTQGGIEAFF.

This rearrangement joins TRBV13 to TRBJ1-1; D remains ambiguous. Germline V gene lookup returns CDR1 PRHDT and CDR2 FYEKMQ (reference sequence). The CDR3 has 13 amino acids. The V end was cut by 1 base, the J end by 1 base, with 4 bases between. The CDR3 region has the DNA TGTGCCAGCAGCTTAGCCAGGAACACTGAAGCTTTCTTT. Amino acids: CASSLARNTEAFF.

The rearrangement uses TRBV28 and TRBJ1-5, with D maybe TRBD1 (5 bases). V was pared by 7 bases and J by 6 bases, with 19 bases between. CDR3 length equals 15 residues. Germline CDR1 is MDHEN and CDR2 is SYDVKM. The CDR3 loop is CASINQGGLGQPQHF. The CDR3 DNA sequence: TGTGCCAGCATTAATCAGGGTGGTTTGGGTCAGCCCCAGCATTTT.

The CDR3 spells CASSQVGQTYEQYF. CDR3 nucleotides: TGCGCCAGCAGCCAAGTGGGACAGACCTACGAGCAGTACTTC. This chain uses TRBV4-1 with TRBJ2-7; 7 positions match TRBD1. The length of the CDR3 is 14 residues. J lost 2 bases, V lost 1 base, and 2 bases had no gene match. Germline V gives CDR1 MGHRA, CDR2 YSYEKL.

This chain links TRBV19 with TRBJ2-1, with a weak D call TRBD2 (5 bases). Germline lookup yields CDR1 LNHDA and CDR2 SQIVND (reference sequence). CDR3 length: 15 amino acids. Deletions cut 2 bases from V and 2 bases from J, with 10 bases between. In DNA, the CDR3 is TGTGCCAGTAGTATACGGAGCGGTACCTACAATGAGCAGTTCTTC. It specifies CASSIRSGTYNEQFF.

This clone showed up just once. The chain uses TRBV6-5 and TRBJ1-2; the D is unclear. The CDR3 is 15 amino acids. V shed 4 bases and J shed 4 bases, with 16 bases lying between them. Germline CDR1 and CDR2: MNHEY and SVGAGI. The CDR3 nucleotides are TGTGCCAGCAGTTCCAAACGGTCCTCACTCTATGGCTACACCTTC. Its protein is CASSSKRSSLYGYTF.

V and J are TRBV27 and TRBJ1-3; D gene ambiguous. This CDR3 is 13 amino acids long. Germline CDR1 and CDR2: MNHEY and SMNVEV (reference sequence). The V gene lost 0 bases and the J gene lost 4 bases, with 4 bases spanning the gap. The CDR3 nucleotides are TGTGCCAGCAGTTTATCGGGCGGAAACACCATATATTTT. Its protein product is CASSLSGGNTIYF.

The V gene is TRBV9, the J gene TRBJ2-3; D is perhaps TRBD2 (6 bases). V dropped 3 bases and J dropped 0 bases, with 17 bases sitting between them. Germline values: CDR1 SGDLS, CDR2 YYNGEE. The CDR3 sequence is 17 residues long. CDR3 sequence (DNA): TGTGCCAGCAGCGCCCCCTTACTAGCTGTTAGCACAGATACGCAGTATTTT. Its protein product is CASSAPLLAVSTDTQYF.

This clone appeared many times. The J gene is TRBJ1-1, the V gene TRBV30, with a tentative D call TRBD1 (6 bases). V lost 3 bases to trimming and J lost 3 bases, with 11 bases between them. Germline V gene lookup returns CDR1 GTSNPN and CDR2 SVGIG (reference sequence). The CDR3 has 13 residues. CDR3 amino acids: CAWRFGGHTEAFF. CDR3 DNA sequence: TGTGCCTGGAGGTTTGGGGGCCACACTGAAGCTTTCTTT.

The CDR3 DNA is TGTGCCAGCAGCTTAGGAGGAGACAATCAGCCCCAGCATTTT. This encodes CASSLGGDNQPQHF. The chain joins TRBV13 to TRBJ1-5; no clear D gene. CDR1 is PRHDT and CDR2 is FYEKMQ in the germline V gene (reference sequence). V shed 0 bases and J shed 3 bases, with 6 bases lying between them. This CDR3 has 14 amino acids.

This chain uses TRBV19 with TRBJ2-7; 9 nucleotides agree with TRBD1. CDR1 and CDR2 (germline): LNHDA, SQIVND (reference sequence). Trimming removed 5 bases from V and 4 bases from J; junction bases left unmatched: 9. The CDR3 contains 15 residues. The DNA for the CDR3 is TGTGCCAGTAGTCAATCCGGGACAGGGAGATACGAGCAGTACTTC. Protein product: CASSQSGTGRYEQYF.

The chain employs TRBV9 and TRBJ2-1; D is undetermined. Trimming pared 1 base from V and 10 bases from J, leaving 6 bases between. Germline V gene data show CDR1 as SGDLS and CDR2 as YYNGEE. CDR3 length: 11 amino acids. The CDR3 here is CASSVTGEQFF. CDR3 nucleotide sequence: TGTGCCAGCAGCGTAACCGGGGAGCAGTTCTTC.

On this clone: The same CDR3 arises from other DNA sequences in this sample as well. The J gene is TRBJ2-7, the V gene TRBV27, with 10 bases lining up with TRBD1. The CDR3 length is 14 residues. Looked up from germline, CDR1 is MNHEY and CDR2 is SMNVEV (reference sequence). With V trimmed by 5 bases and J by 3 bases, 4 bases remained unmatched. Here the CDR3 DNA reads TGTGCCAGCAGTCCCGGGACAGGGGACTACGAGCAGTACTTC. Encoded protein: CASSPGTGDYEQYF.

In this sample, this clone turned up once. The chain carries TRBV28 and TRBJ2-5; TRBD1 is a possible D gene (8 bases). Per germline, CDR1 MDHEN and CDR2 SYDVKM. CDR3 length equals 14 residues. V was trimmed by 6 bases and J by 2 bases, leaving 13 bases between them. This chain's CDR3 is CASSTGGGQETQYF. As DNA, the CDR3 is TGTGCCAGCAGCACAGGGGGGGGACAAGAGACCCAGTACTTC.

This clone was seen just once. The V and J genes are TRBV6-6 and TRBJ2-1, with D possibly being TRBD1 (6 bases). Deletions cut 4 bases from V and 9 bases from J, with 16 bases between. This CDR3 has 14 residues. Germline CDR1 reads MNHNY; CDR2 reads SVGAGI (reference sequence). The CDR3 spells CASSFGWGPGEQFF. CDR3 coding DNA: TGTGCCAGCAGTTTTGGCTGGGGGCCGGGTGAGCAGTTCTTC.

V gene TRBV9 combines with J gene TRBJ1-3; D not certain. Germline CDR1 and CDR2: SGDLS and YYNGEE. V was shortened by 4 bases and J by 4 bases, with 15 bases between the two germline ends. The CDR3 loop spans 15 amino acids. CDR3 amino acids: CASSLTPRRGNTIYF. CDR3 bases: TGTGCCAGCAGCCTCACCCCGCGGCGCGGAAACACCATATATTTT.